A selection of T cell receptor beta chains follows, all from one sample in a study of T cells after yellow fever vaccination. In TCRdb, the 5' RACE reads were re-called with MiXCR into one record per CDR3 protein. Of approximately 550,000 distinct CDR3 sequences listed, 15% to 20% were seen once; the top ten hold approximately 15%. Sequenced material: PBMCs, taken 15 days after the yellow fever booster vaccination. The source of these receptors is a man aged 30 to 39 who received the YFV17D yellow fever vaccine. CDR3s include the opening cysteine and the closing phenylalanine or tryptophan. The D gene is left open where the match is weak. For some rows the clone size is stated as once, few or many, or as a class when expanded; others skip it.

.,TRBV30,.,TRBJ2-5,TGTGCCTGCCGGGGATTAGGGACCCAGTACTTC,CACRGLGTQYF
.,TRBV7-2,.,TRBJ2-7,TGTGCCAGCAGCTTAAGTGGCATAATCTCCTACGAGCAGTACTTC,CASSLSGIISYEQYF
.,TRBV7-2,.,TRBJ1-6,TGTGCCAGCAGCTTACATACTAGAAATTCACCCCTCCACTTT,CASSLHTRNSPLHF
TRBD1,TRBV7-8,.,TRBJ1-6,TGTGCCAGCAGCTTAGACAGGGGGCTTTCACCCCTCCACTTT,CASSLDRGLSPLHF
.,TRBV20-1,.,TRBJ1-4,TGCAGTGCTAGACTGGCTGAAAAACTGTTTTTT,CSARLAEKLFF
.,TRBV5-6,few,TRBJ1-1,TGTGCCACCAGGACACCGAACACTGAAGCTTTCTTT,CATRTPNTEAFF
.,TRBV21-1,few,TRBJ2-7,TGTGCCAGCAGCAATGAGGTAATAGGTGGACAGGGAGGTAGCTACGAGCAGTACTTC,CASSNEVIGGQGGSYEQYF
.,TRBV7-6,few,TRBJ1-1,TGTGCCAGCAGCTTAAGGGCAGGGAGGGACACTGAAGCTTTCTTT,CASSLRAGRDTEAFF
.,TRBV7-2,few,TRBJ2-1,TGTGCCAGCAGCCTTACCAATGGAGCCCTCTCCTACAATGAGCAGTTCTTC,CASSLTNGALSYNEQFF
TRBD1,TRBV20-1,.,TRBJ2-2,TGCAGTGCTAGTGACAGGGCGAACACCGGGGAGCTGTTTTTT,CSASDRANTGELFF
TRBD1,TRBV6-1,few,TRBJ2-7,TGTGCCACCCACCCTCCGGGGACAGGGGGACGCTACGAGCAGTACTTC,CATHPPGTGGRYEQYF
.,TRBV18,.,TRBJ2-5,TGTGCCAGCTCACCGAGAGACAGGCCCCAAGAGACCCAGTACTTC,CASSPRDRPQETQYF
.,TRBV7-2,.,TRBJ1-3,TGTGCCAGCAGCTTAGGGCGGGGAGCGTCGCCTCGGAACACCATATATTTT,CASSLGRGASPRNTIYF
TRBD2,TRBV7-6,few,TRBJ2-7,TGTGCCAGCAGCTTAAGCCTAGCGGGATACGAGCAGTACTTC,CASSLSLAGYEQYF
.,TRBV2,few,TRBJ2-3,TGTGCCAGCAAACCGGGACGGGGAGCAGATACGCAGTATTTT,CASKPGRGADTQYF
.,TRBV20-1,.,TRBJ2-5,TGCAGTGCTAGTAAGGTAGAGACCCAGTACTTC,CSASKVETQYF
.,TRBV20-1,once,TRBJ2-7,TGCAGTGCTAGATACTGGGACGGGCGATACGAGCAGTACTTC,CSARYWDGRYEQYF
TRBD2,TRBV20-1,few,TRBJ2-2,TGCAGTGCTAGCCCCGCCGGGAGGTCAGGGACCGGGGAGCTGTTTTTT,CSASPAGRSGTGELFF
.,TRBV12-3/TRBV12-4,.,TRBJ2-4,TGTGCCAGCACCTCCATATACGATAAAAACATTCAGTACTTC,CASTSIYDKNIQYF
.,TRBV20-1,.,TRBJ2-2,TGCAGTGCTAGGGTGAAGCGGCAGGGGTCCACCGGGGAGCTGTTTTTT,CSARVKRQGSTGELFF
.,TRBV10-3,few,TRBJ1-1,TGTGCCATCAGAAGGACAACGGAGAACACTGAAGCTTTCTTT,CAIRRTTENTEAFF
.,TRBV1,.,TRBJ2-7,TGCACCAGCAGCCAAGATCCGAGACTAGGAAATTCCGAGCAGTACTTC,CTSSQDPRLGNSEQYF
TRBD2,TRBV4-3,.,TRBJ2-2,TGCGCCAGCAGCCAAGAGGGCGCGGGAGGGATAGGCACCGGGGAGCTGTTTTTT,CASSQEGAGGIGTGELFF